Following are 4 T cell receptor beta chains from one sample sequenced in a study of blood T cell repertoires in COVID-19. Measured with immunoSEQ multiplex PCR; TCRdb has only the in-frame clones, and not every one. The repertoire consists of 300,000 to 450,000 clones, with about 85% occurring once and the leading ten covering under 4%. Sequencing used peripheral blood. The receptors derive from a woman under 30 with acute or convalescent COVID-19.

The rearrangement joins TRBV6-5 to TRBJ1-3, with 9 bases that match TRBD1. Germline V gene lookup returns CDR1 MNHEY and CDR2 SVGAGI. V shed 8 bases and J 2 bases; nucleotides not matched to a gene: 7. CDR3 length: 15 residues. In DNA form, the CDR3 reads TGTGCCAGCTCCGGGACAGGGCAGGCTGGAAACACCATATATTTT. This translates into CASSGTGQAGNTIYF.

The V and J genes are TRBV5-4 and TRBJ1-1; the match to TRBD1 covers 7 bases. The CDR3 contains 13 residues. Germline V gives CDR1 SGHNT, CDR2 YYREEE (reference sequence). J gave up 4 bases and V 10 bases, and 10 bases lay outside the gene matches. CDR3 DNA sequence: TGTGCCGTGAACAGGGGCTCGATCACTGAAGCTTTCTTT. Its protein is CAVNRGSITEAFF. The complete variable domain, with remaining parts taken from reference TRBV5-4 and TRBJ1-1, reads ETGVTQSPTHLIKTRGQQVTLRCSSQSGHNTVSWYQQALGQGPQFIFQYYREEENGRGNFPPRFSGLQFPNYSSELNVNALELDDSALYLCAVNRGSITEAFFGQGTRLTVV.

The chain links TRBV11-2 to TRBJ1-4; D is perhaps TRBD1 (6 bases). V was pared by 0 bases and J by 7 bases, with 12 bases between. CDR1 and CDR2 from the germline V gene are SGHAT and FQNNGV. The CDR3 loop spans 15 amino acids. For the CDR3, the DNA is TGTGCCAGCAGCTTAGATCCAGGGGCGGGTGAAAAACTGTTTTTT. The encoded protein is CASSLDPGAGEKLFF.

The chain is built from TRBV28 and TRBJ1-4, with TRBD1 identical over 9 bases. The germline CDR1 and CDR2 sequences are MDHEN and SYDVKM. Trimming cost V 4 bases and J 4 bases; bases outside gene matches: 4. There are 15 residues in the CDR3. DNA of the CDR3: TGTGCCAGCAGTTCATCGGACAGGGGTAATGAAAAACTGTTTTTT. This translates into CASSSSDRGNEKLFF. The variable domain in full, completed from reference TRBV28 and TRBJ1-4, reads DVKVTQSSRYLVKRTGEKVFLECVQDMDHENMFWYRQDPGLGLRLIYFSYDVKMKEKGDIPEGYSVSREKKERFSLILESASTNQTSMYLCASSSSDRGNEKLFFGSGTQLSVL.